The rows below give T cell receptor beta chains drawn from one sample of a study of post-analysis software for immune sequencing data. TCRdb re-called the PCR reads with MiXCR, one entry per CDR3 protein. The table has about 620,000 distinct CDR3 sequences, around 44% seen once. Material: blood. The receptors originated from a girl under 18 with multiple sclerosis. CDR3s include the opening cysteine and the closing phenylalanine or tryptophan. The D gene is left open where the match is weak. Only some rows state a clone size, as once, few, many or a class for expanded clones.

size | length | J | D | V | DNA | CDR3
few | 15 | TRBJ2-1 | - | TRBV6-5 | TGTGCCAGCAGTAGCCAAGGCAGCTCCTACAATGAGCAGTTCTTC | CASSSQGSSYNEQFF
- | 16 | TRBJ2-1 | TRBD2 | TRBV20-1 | TGCAGTGCTAGAGATTGGGAGGGAGCTCCCTACAATGAGCAGTTCTTC | CSARDWEGAPYNEQFF
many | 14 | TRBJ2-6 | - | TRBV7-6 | TGTGCCAGCAGCTTAGAAGCCGGGGCCAACGTCCTGACTTTC | CASSLEAGANVLTF
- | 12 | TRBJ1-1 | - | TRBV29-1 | TGCAGCGTTGAGGTCGACATACCGGAAGCTTTCTTT | CSVEVDIPEAFF
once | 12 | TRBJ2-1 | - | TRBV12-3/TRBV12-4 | TGTGCCAGCAGTCCTAGCAGCGATGAGCAGTTCTTC | CASSPSSDEQFF
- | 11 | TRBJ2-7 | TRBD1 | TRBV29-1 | TGCAGCGTTGGGACAGGTCCCGAGCAGTACTTC | CSVGTGPEQYF
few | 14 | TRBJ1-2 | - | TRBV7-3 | TGTGCCAGCAGCTCCTCTCCCACGTCGCGGGGCTACACCTTC | CASSSSPTSRGYTF
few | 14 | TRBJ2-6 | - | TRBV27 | TGTGCCAGCAGTTTAACAGGGAAGGTTAACGTCCTGACTTTC | CASSLTGKVNVLTF
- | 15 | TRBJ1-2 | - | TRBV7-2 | TGTGCCAGCAGCTTAGAGGACAGACCGAACTATGGCTACACCTTC | CASSLEDRPNYGYTF
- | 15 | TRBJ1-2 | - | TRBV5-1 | TGCGCCAGCAGCTTGGACATCCAGAGAAACTATGGCTACACCTTC | CASSLDIQRNYGYTF
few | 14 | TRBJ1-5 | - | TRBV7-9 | TGTGCCAGCAGCCCCGACAGCGGCAATCAGCCCCAGCATTTT | CASSPDSGNQPQHF
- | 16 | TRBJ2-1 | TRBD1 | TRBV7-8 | TGTGCCAGCAGCCCGGGGACAGCGAAGGGGGATAGTGAGCAGTTCTTC | CASSPGTAKGDSEQFF
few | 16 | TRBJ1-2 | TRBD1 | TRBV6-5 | TGTGCCAGCAGCTACAAACAGACAGGGGTTAACTATGGCTACACCTTC | CASSYKQTGVNYGYTF
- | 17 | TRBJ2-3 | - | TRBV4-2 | TGTGCCAGCAGCCAAGAAGCTAGGAGTCCCGTCACAGATACGCAGTATTTT | CASSQEARSPVTDTQYF
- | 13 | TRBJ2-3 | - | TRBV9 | TGTGCCAGCAGCGTAGAAGGATTAGATACGCAGTATTTT | CASSVEGLDTQYF
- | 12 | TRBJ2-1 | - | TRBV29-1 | TGCAGCGCCAGAGTCGGTCCCAATGAGCAGTTCTTC | CSARVGPNEQFF
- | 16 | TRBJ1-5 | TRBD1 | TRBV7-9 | TGTGCCAGCAGCTTGGTAGGGACAGGGGGCACTCAGCCCCAGCATTTT | CASSLVGTGGTQPQHF
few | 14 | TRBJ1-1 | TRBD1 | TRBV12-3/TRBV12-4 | TGTGCCAGCAGTTGGGGACAGATGAACACTGAAGCTTTCTTT | CASSWGQMNTEAFF
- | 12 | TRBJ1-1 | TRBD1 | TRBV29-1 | TGCAGCCTGAACAGGGGTGGTACTGAAGCTTTCTTT | CSLNRGGTEAFF
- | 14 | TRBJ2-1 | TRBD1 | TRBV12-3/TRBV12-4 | TGTGCCAGCAGTTCCCCCGGACAGGGCGACGAGCAGTTCTTC | CASSSPGQGDEQFF
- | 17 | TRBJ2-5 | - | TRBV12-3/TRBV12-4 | TGTGCCAGCACCCCTAGGGGAGGGGACAGGTTCCAAGAGACCCAGTACTTC | CASTPRGGDRFQETQYF
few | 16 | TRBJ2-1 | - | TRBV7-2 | TGTGCCAGCAGCCCCGGGGCGGGGCAATACTACAATGAGCAGTTCTTC | CASSPGAGQYYNEQFF
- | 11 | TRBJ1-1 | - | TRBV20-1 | TGCAGTGCTAAGTGGGTCACTGAAGCTTTCTTT | CSAKWVTEAFF
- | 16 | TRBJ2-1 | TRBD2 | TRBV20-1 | TGCAGTGCTAGACAAGGACTAGCGGGCTCCTACAATGAGCAGTTCTTC | CSARQGLAGSYNEQFF
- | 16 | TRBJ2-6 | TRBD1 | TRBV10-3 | TGTGCCATCAAGGGACAGGGGGGCTCTGGGGCCAACGTCCTGACTTTC | CAIKGQGGSGANVLTF
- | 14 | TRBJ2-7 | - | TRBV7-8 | TGTGCCAGCAGCTTAGACCCGTACCCGGGAGAGCAGTACTTC | CASSLDPYPGEQYF
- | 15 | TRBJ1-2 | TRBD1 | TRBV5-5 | TGTGCCAGCAGCGGGTCGACAGGGGAGTACTATGGCTACACCTTC | CASSGSTGEYYGYTF
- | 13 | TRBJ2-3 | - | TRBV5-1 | TGCGCCAGCAGCTCGACCGAGGGAAATACGCAGTATTTT | CASSSTEGNTQYF
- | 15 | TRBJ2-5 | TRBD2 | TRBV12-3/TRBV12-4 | TGTGCCAGCACCCTAGGGGGACTAGCCGCCGAGACCCAGTACTTC | CASTLGGLAAETQYF
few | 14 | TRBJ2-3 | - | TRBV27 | TGTGCCAGCAGTTTAGCTTCCAACACAGATACGCAGTATTTT | CASSLASNTDTQYF
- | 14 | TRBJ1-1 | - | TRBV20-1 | TGCAGTGCTAGGGCGGGCAGGCTTAGCACTGAAGCTTTCTTT | CSARAGRLSTEAFF
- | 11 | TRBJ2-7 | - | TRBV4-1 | TGTGCCAGCAGCCAGGGATACAAGCAGTACTTC | CASSQGYKQYF
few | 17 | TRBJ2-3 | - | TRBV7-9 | TGTGCCAGCAGCTTAGACCGGCTAGCTCAGAGCACAGATACGCAGTATTTT | CASSLDRLAQSTDTQYF
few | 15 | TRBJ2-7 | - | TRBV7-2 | TGTGCCAGCAGCTTCGCAGGGTATGCTGCCTACGAGCAGTACTTC | CASSFAGYAAYEQYF
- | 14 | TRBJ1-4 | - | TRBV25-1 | TGTGCCAGCAGATCGGATTATGCTAATGAAAAACTGTTTTTT | CASRSDYANEKLFF
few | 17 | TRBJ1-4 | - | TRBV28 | TGTGCCAGCAGTTTAATTTCGGAGACCTCAACTAATGAAAAACTGTTTTTT | CASSLISETSTNEKLFF
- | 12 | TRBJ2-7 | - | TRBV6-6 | TGTGCCAGCAAGAGGGGGGTTTACGAGCAGTACTTC | CASKRGVYEQYF
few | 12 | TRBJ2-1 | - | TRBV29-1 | TGCAGCGTTGAATGGGCCGACAATGAGCAGTTCTTC | CSVEWADNEQFF
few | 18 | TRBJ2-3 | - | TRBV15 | TGTGCCACCAGCAGAGAGGCATACAGGGTCAGGGGCACAGATACGCAGTATTTT | CATSREAYRVRGTDTQYF
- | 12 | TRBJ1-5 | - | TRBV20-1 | TGCAGTGCCTTAAGCAGCAATCAGCCCCAGCATTTT | CSALSSNQPQHF
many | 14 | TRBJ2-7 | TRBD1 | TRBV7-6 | TGTGCCAGCAGTTTAGGGGCAGGGGGCTACGAGCAGTACTTC | CASSLGAGGYEQYF
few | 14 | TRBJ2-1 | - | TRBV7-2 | TGTGCCAGCAGCTTCCCCGGGAGCCACAATGAGCAGTTCTTC | CASSFPGSHNEQFF
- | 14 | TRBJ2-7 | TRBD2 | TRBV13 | TGTGCCAGCAGTCTTAGCGGGAGGCCCCACGAGCAGTACTTC | CASSLSGRPHEQYF
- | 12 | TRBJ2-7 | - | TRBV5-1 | TGCGCCAGCAGCGACGAACTCTACGAGCAGTACTTC | CASSDELYEQYF
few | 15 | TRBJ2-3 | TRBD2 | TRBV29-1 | TGCAGCGTTGGCGCTAGCGGGATTCCTTCAGATACGCAGTATTTT | CSVGASGIPSDTQYF